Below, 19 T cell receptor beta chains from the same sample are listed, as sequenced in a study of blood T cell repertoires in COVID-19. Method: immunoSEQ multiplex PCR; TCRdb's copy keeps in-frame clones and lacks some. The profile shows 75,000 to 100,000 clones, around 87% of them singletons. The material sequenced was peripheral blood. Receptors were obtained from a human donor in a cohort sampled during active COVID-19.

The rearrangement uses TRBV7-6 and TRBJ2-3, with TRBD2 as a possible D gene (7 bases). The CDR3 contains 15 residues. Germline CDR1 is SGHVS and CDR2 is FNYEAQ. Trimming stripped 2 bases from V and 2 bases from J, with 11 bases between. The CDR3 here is CASSLRGGSTDTQYF. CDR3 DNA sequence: TGTGCCAGCAGCTTAAGGGGGGGGTCCACAGATACGCAGTATTTT.

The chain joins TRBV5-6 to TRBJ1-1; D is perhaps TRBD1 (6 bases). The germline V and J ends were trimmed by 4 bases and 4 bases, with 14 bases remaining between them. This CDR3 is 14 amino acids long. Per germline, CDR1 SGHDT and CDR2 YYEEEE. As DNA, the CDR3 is TGTGCCAGCAGCCCCTCCGGGGGGCTCACTGAAGCTTTCTTT. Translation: CASSPSGGLTEAFF. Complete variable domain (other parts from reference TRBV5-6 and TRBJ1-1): DAGVTQSPTHLIKTRGQQVTLRCSPKSGHDTVSWYQQALGQGPQFIFQYYEEEERQRGNFPDRFSGHQFPNYSSELNVNALLLGDSALYLCASSPSGGLTEAFFGQGTRLTVV.

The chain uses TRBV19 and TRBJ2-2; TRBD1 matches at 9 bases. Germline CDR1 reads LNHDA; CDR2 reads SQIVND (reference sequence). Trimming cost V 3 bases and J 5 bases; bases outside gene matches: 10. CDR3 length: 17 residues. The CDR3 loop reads CASSIPWDREDTGELFF. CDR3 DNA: TGTGCCAGTAGTATCCCCTGGGACAGGGAAGATACCGGGGAGCTGTTTTTT.

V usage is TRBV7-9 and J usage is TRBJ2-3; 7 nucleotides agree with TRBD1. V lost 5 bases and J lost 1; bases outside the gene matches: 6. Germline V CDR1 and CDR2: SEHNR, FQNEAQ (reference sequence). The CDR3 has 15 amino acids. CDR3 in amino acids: CASSRDSPRTDTQYF. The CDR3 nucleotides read TGTGCCAGCAGCCGGGACAGTCCGCGCACAGATACGCAGTATTTT.

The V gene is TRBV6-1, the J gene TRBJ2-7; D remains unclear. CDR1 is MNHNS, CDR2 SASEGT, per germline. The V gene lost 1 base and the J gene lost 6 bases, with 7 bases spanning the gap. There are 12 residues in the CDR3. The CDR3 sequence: CASSEGPGEQYF. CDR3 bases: TGTGCCAGCAGTGAAGGCCCGGGCGAGCAGTACTTC.

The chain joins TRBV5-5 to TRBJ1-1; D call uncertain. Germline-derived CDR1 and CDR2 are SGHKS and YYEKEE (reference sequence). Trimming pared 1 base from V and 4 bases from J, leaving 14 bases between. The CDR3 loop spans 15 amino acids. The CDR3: CASSLRIGVPTEAFF. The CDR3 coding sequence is TGTGCCAGCAGCTTGAGGATCGGGGTCCCCACTGAAGCTTTCTTT. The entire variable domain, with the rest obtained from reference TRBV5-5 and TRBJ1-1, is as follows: DAGVTQSPTHLIKTRGQQVTLRCSPISGHKSVSWYQQVLGQGPQFIFQYYEKEERGRGNFPDRFSARQFPNYSSELNVNALLLGDSALYLCASSLRIGVPTEAFFGQGTRLTVV.

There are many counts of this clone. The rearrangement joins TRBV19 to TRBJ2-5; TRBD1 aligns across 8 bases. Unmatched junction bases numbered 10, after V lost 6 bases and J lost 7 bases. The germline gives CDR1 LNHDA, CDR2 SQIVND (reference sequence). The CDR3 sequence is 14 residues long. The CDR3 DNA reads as TGTGCCAGTAGCGACGACAGGGGTGTGGGGACCCAGTACTTC. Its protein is CASSDDRGVGTQYF.

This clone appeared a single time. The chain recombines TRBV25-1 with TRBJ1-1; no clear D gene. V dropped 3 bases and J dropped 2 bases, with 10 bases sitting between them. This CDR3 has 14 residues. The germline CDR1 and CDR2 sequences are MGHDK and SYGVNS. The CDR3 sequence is CASSELTENTEAFF. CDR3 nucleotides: TGTGCCAGCAGTGAGCTTACAGAAAACACTGAAGCTTTCTTT. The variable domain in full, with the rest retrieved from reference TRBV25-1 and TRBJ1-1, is EADIYQTPRYLVIGTGKKITLECSQTMGHDKMYWYQQDPGMELHLIHYSYGVNSTEKGDLSSESTVSRIRTEHFPLTLESARPSHTSQYLCASSELTENTEAFFGQGTRLTVV.

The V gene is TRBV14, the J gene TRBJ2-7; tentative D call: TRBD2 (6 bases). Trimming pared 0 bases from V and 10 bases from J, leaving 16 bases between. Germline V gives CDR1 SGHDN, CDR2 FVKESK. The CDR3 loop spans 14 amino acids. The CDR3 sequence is CASSQERGGVDQYF. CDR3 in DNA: TGTGCCAGCAGCCAAGAGCGGGGCGGAGTGGACCAGTACTTC.

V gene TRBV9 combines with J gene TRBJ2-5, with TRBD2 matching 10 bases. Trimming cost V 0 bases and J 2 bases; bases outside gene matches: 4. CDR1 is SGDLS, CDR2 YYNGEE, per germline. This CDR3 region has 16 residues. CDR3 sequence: CASSVGAGGGQETQYF. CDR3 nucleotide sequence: TGTGCCAGCAGCGTAGGAGCGGGAGGGGGACAAGAGACCCAGTACTTC.

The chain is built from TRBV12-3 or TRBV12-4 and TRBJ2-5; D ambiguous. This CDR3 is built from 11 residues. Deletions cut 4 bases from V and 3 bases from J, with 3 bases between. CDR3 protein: CASSSEETQYF. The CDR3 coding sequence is TGTGCCAGCAGTTCCGAAGAGACCCAGTACTTC.

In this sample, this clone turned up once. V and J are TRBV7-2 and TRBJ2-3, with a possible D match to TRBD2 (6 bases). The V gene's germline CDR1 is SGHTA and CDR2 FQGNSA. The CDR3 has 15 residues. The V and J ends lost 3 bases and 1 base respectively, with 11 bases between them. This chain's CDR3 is CASSFPIAGTDTQYF. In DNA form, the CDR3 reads TGTGCCAGCAGCTTCCCTATAGCGGGCACAGATACGCAGTATTTT.

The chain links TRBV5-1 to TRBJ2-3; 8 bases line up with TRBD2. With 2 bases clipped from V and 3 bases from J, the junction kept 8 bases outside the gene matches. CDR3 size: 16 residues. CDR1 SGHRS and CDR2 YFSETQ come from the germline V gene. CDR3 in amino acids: CASSLAGAGGTDTQYF. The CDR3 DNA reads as TGCGCCAGCAGCTTAGCGGGAGCCGGGGGAACAGATACGCAGTATTTT.

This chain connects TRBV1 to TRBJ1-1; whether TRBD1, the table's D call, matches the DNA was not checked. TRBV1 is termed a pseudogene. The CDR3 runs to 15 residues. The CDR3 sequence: CTSSQGWDRGLLAFF. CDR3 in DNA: TGCACCAGCAGCCAAGGGTGGGACAGGGGTTTATTAGCTTTCTTT.

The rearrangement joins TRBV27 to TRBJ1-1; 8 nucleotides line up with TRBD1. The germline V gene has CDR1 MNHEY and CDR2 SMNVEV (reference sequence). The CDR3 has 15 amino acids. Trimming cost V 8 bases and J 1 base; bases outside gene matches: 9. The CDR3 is CASAGAGGRNTEAFF. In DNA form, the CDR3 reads TGTGCCAGCGCCGGGGCAGGGGGCAGGAACACTGAAGCTTTCTTT.

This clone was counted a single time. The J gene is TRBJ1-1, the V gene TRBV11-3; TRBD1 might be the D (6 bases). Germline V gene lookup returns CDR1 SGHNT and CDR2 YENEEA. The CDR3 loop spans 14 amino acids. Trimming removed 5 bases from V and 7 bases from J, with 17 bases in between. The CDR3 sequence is CASSSDEGESEAFF. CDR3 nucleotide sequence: TGTGCCAGCAGCAGCGATGAGGGGGAGAGTGAAGCTTTCTTT.

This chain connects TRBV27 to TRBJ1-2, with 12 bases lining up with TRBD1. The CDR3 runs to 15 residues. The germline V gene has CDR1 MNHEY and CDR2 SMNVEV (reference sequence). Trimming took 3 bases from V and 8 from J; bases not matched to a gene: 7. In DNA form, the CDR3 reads TGTGCCAGCAGTTTTGGGACAGGGGGCGCCGGGGGCTACACCTTC. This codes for CASSFGTGGAGGYTF.

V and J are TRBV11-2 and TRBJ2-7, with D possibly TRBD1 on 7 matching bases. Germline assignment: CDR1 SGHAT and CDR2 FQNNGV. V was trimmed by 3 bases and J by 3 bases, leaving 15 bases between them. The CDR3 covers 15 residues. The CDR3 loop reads CASSFPAGGNYEQYF. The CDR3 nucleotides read TGTGCCAGCAGCTTCCCCGCAGGGGGGAACTACGAGCAGTACTTC.

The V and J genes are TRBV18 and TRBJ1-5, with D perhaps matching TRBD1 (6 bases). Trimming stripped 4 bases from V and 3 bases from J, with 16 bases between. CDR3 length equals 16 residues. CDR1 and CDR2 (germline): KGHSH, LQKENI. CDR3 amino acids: CASSLGDNYFNQPQHF. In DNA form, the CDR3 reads TGTGCCAGCTCACTAGGGGACAACTACTTCAATCAGCCCCAGCATTTT.